This is a list of T cell receptor beta chains from one sample in a study of radiotherapy plus CTLA-4 blockade in lung cancer. This table comes from immunoSEQ multiplex PCR, and its TCRdb copy is limited to in-frame clones, with some not included. The table lists roughly 58,000 clones, around 80% of them singletons. This material consisted of peripheral blood, taken from a patient treated with radiotherapy plus ipilimumab. All receptors derive from a human donor with non-small cell lung cancer whose response to radiotherapy plus ipilimumab could not be evaluated. CDR3s include the opening cysteine and the closing phenylalanine or tryptophan. The order of the fields is D gene, J gene, V gene, clone size, CDR3 protein, CDR3 DNA. D genes are given only for firm matches. The size entry is marked missing in some rows and otherwise reads once, few, many or a size class.

d_call: TRBD2; j_call: TRBJ2-1; v_call: TRBV7-2; clone_size: NA; cdr3_aa: CASSPGTSGRGEQFF; cdr3_nt: TGTGCCAGCAGCCCCGGCACTAGCGGGAGAGGTGAGCAGTTCTTC
d_call: NA; j_call: TRBJ1-5; v_call: TRBV10-3; clone_size: NA; cdr3_aa: CAISLDSNQPQHF; cdr3_nt: TGTGCCATCAGTTTAGATAGCAATCAGCCCCAGCATTTT
d_call: NA; j_call: TRBJ1-5; v_call: TRBV5-6; clone_size: NA; cdr3_aa: CASSLRTVSNQPQHF; cdr3_nt: TGTGCCAGCAGCTTGAGGACAGTTAGCAATCAGCCCCAGCATTTT
d_call: NA; j_call: TRBJ2-7; v_call: TRBV5-1; clone_size: NA; cdr3_aa: CASSLASDSIAYEQYF; cdr3_nt: TGCGCCAGCAGCTTGGCCTCGGACAGTATAGCCTACGAGCAGTACTTC
d_call: NA; j_call: TRBJ2-7; v_call: TRBV18; clone_size: NA; cdr3_aa: CASSLGDPRTTYEQYF; cdr3_nt: TGTGCCAGCTCACTAGGAGACCCCCGAACCACCTACGAGCAGTACTTC
d_call: NA; j_call: TRBJ1-2; v_call: TRBV5-1; clone_size: NA; cdr3_aa: CASSLGGTLNYGYTF; cdr3_nt: TGCGCCAGCAGCTTGGGGGGGACATTAAACTATGGCTACACCTTC
d_call: NA; j_call: TRBJ2-7; v_call: TRBV11-2; clone_size: NA; cdr3_aa: CASSLGGQSSYEQYF; cdr3_nt: TGTGCCAGCAGCTTAGGGGGCCAAAGCTCCTACGAGCAGTACTTC
d_call: NA; j_call: TRBJ1-4; v_call: TRBV18; clone_size: NA; cdr3_aa: CASSPRGTNEKLFF; cdr3_nt: TGTGCCAGCTCACCTAGGGGGACTAATGAAAAACTGTTTTTT
d_call: TRBD2; j_call: TRBJ2-3; v_call: TRBV19; clone_size: NA; cdr3_aa: CASKPGLAGLDTQYF; cdr3_nt: TGTGCCAGCAAGCCGGGACTAGCGGGTCTAGATACGCAGTATTTT
d_call: NA; j_call: TRBJ1-3; v_call: TRBV28; clone_size: NA; cdr3_aa: CASSFLTSGNTIYF; cdr3_nt: TGTGCCAGCAGTTTCTTGACATCTGGAAACACCATATATTTT
d_call: TRBD1; j_call: TRBJ1-3; v_call: TRBV2; clone_size: NA; cdr3_aa: CASSSTGAIYF; cdr3_nt: TGTGCCAGCAGCTCTACAGGGGCCATATATTTT
d_call: TRBD2; j_call: TRBJ2-3; v_call: TRBV28; clone_size: NA; cdr3_aa: CASDRDLAGRSSTDTQYF; cdr3_nt: TGTGCCAGCGATCGAGACTTAGCGGGACGAAGTAGCACAGATACGCAGTATTTT
d_call: TRBD1; j_call: TRBJ2-7; v_call: TRBV19; clone_size: NA; cdr3_aa: CASSVQGHNTYEQYF; cdr3_nt: TGTGCTAGTAGTGTACAGGGGCACAACACCTACGAGCAGTACTTC
d_call: NA; j_call: TRBJ1-2; v_call: TRBV6-5; clone_size: NA; cdr3_aa: CASSYSPTGNYGYTF; cdr3_nt: TGTGCCAGCAGTTACTCCCCAACAGGGAACTATGGCTACACCTTC
d_call: NA; j_call: TRBJ2-3; v_call: TRBV27; clone_size: NA; cdr3_aa: CASSLSPRVKTDTQYF; cdr3_nt: TGTGCCAGCAGTTTATCTCCCAGGGTCAAGACAGATACGCAGTATTTT
d_call: TRBD2; j_call: TRBJ2-3; v_call: TRBV4-3; clone_size: once; cdr3_aa: CASSQIAGGYSSTDTQYF; cdr3_nt: TGCGCCAGCAGCCAAATAGCGGGGGGTTACTCTAGCACAGATACGCAGTATTTT
d_call: TRBD1; j_call: TRBJ1-1; v_call: TRBV6-5; clone_size: NA; cdr3_aa: CASSYFTGGWGTEAFF; cdr3_nt: TGTGCCAGCAGTTACTTCACAGGGGGGTGGGGCACTGAAGCTTTCTTT
d_call: TRBD2; j_call: TRBJ2-3; v_call: TRBV25-1; clone_size: NA; cdr3_aa: CASRTTGGGEADTQYF; cdr3_nt: TGTGCCAGCAGGACTACGGGGGGAGGAGAGGCAGATACGCAGTATTTT
d_call: NA; j_call: TRBJ2-1; v_call: TRBV19; clone_size: NA; cdr3_aa: CASSREGQVPAPKQFF; cdr3_nt: TGTGCCAGTAGTAGGGAGGGACAGGTGCCAGCCCCTAAGCAGTTCTTC
d_call: NA; j_call: TRBJ2-1; v_call: TRBV7-6; clone_size: few; cdr3_aa: CASSPPGNEQFF; cdr3_nt: TGTGCCAGCAGCCCTCCAGGGAATGAGCAGTTCTTC
d_call: TRBD1; j_call: TRBJ2-7; v_call: TRBV5-8; clone_size: NA; cdr3_aa: CASSLRDRAYEQYF; cdr3_nt: TGTGCCAGCAGCTTGCGGGACAGGGCCTACGAGCAGTACTTC
d_call: TRBD2; j_call: TRBJ2-3; v_call: TRBV7-8; clone_size: NA; cdr3_aa: CASSPWTSGSGTDTQYF; cdr3_nt: TGTGCCAGCAGCCCCTGGACTAGCGGCTCCGGCACAGATACGCAGTATTTT
d_call: NA; j_call: TRBJ1-2; v_call: TRBV4-3; clone_size: NA; cdr3_aa: CASSQAVEAPEVYGYTF; cdr3_nt: TGCGCCAGCAGCCAGGCCGTGGAGGCCCCGGAGGTCTATGGCTACACCTTC